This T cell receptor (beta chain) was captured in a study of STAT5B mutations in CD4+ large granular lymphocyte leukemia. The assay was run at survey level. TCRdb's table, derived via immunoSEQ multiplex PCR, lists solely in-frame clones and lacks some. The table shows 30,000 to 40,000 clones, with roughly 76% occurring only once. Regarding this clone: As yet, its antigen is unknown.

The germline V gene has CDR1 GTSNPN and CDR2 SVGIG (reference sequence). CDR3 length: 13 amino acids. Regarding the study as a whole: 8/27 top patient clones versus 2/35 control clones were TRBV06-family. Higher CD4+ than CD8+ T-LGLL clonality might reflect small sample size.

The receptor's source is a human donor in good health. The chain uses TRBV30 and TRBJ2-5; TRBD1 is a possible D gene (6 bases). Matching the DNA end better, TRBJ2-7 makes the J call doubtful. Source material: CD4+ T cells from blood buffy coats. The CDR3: CAWRGTLSYEQYF. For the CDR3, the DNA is TGTGCCTGGAGAGGGACACTCTCCTACGAGCAGTACTTC.